This T cell receptor (beta chain) was profiled in a study of blood T cells in healthy people across ages. Study results and caveats: Researchers deemed the diversity estimates from one million T cells underestimates.

Concerning this clonotype: Its antigen is unknown.

Combining a sample-barcoded 5' primer with a J-beta primer mix, a second PCR ran for about 7 to 11 cycles. Tags on each cDNA molecule came from a template-switch adaptor with 12 random nucleotides. From the 5' RACE reads, TCRdb called clonotypes with MiXCR, one entry per CDR3 protein. The table lists almost 550,000 distinct CDR3 sequences, around 24% of them singletons. The CDR3 spans 16 residues. V lost 4 bases to trimming and J lost 2 bases, with 11 bases between them. CDR1 and CDR2 (germline): KGHDR, SFDVKD. The same data also contributed to another study, on T cells of mothers and their children. As that report states: The donors comprised a handful of children and their three healthy Caucasian mothers. cDNA synthesis used all extracted RNA, 1.5 ug per 15 ul.

The chain has TRBV24-1 and TRBJ2-6; the D gene is possibly TRBD1 (6 bases). Material: blood. This clonotype was sampled from a boy younger than 18 in good health. The CDR3 nucleotides read TGTGCCACCAGTGACCCAAACAGGGCTGGGGCCAACGTCCTGACTTTC. It is translated as CATSDPNRAGANVLTF.